In this sample, the clone carrying this T cell receptor beta chain turned up a few times. Its antigen is not identified. MiXCR, applied by TCRdb to the RT-PCR reads, yields one record per CDR3 protein. The sample includes roughly 710,000 distinct CDR3 sequences, around 15% of them seen just once. These data belong to a study of response to subunit inactivated influenza vaccine. The study's findings and limits: With each seasonal influenza vaccination, the authors suggested, few new T cells are recruited.

After removal of 5 bases from V and 6 bases from J, the junction contained 5 bases not matched to a gene. The CDR3 covers 15 residues. CDR1 and CDR2 from the germline V gene are SGHTA and FQGNSA. The genes are TRBV7-2 and TRBJ2-2; the match to TRBD2 covers 11 bases. This receptor was identified in a man aged 50-59 years who received an inactivated influenza vaccine. Sequencing used PBMCs from blood, obtained around 14 days before vaccination. Here the CDR3 DNA reads TGTGCCAGCAGCCTCTTAGCGGGAGGGGCCGGGGAGCTGTTTTTT. Translated, it gives CASSLLAGGAGELFF. Full variable domain (remainder filled in from reference TRBV7-2 and TRBJ2-2): GAGVSQSPSNKVTEKGKDVELRCDPISGHTALYWYRQSLGQGLEFLIYFQGNSAPDKSGLPSDRFSAERTGGSVSTLTIQRTQQEDSAVYLCASSLLAGGAGELFFGEGSRLTVL.